A selection of T cell receptor beta chains follows, all from one sample in a study of blood T cell repertoires in COVID-19. Repertoires were generated with immunoSEQ multiplex PCR, while TCRdb's copy carries only in-frame clones and drops some. The data show roughly 64,000 clones, with 84% seen just once and around 5.4% held by the top ten. Sequencing was done on a sample of peripheral blood. Receptors were obtained from a woman aged 60-70 years with acute or convalescent COVID-19. The CDR3 runs from the conserved cysteine through the conserved F or W. Each record gives: V gene, J gene, CDR3 length, D gene, clone size, CDR3 protein, CDR3 DNA. The D gene is left open where the match is weak. Some rows have no size entry. The others give once, few or many, or a class for an expanded clone.

TRBV9,TRBJ2-3,16,TRBD2,NA,CASSVMPSGGADTQYF,TGTGCCAGCAGCGTCATGCCAAGCGGGGGTGCAGATACGCAGTATTTT
TRBV11-2,TRBJ1-2,15,TRBD1,NA,CASSPVGQGAGGYTF,TGTGCCAGCAGCCCAGTAGGGCAGGGGGCGGGTGGCTACACCTTC
TRBV6-6,TRBJ1-1,16,TRBD1,NA,CASSYSGQGARTEAFF,TGTGCCAGCAGTTACTCCGGACAGGGGGCGAGGACTGAAGCTTTCTTT
TRBV7-9,TRBJ1-1,14,NA,NA,CASSSQGPRTEAFF,TGTGCCAGCAGCTCACAGGGCCCGAGGACTGAAGCTTTCTTT
TRBV3-1/TRBV3-2,TRBJ1-4,12,NA,NA,CASGQTNEKLFF,TGTGCCAGCGGACAAACTAATGAAAAACTGTTTTTT
TRBV6-6,TRBJ1-5,14,TRBD1,NA,CASSHTGGDQPQHF,TGTGCCAGCAGTCACACAGGGGGCGATCAGCCCCAGCATTTT
TRBV18,TRBJ1-3,15,TRBD1,NA,CASSPTAGGGNTIYF,TGTGCCAGCTCACCAACCGCAGGGGGTGGAAACACCATATATTTT
TRBV4-1,TRBJ1-1,15,NA,NA,CASSQDRSLNTEAFF,TGCGCCAGCAGCCAAGATCGCAGTTTGAACACTGAAGCTTTCTTT
TRBV19,TRBJ1-6,16,TRBD1,NA,CASSIDVDRAGSPLHF,TGTGCCAGTAGTATAGATGTGGACAGGGCGGGATCACCCCTCCACTTT
TRBV27,TRBJ2-3,15,NA,NA,CASSLSGRNTDTQYF,TGTGCCAGCAGTTTATCGGGCAGAAACACAGATACGCAGTATTTT
TRBV18,TRBJ1-2,13,TRBD1,NA,CASSPPGQGGYTF,TGTGCCAGCTCACCACCCGGACAGGGTGGCTACACCTTC
TRBV4-2,TRBJ2-3,13,NA,NA,CASMEGETGTQYF,TGTGCCAGCATGGAGGGGGAGACAGGGACGCAGTATTTT
TRBV5-1,TRBJ2-3,16,TRBD2,NA,CASSFTSGGAVDTQYF,TGCGCCAGCAGCTTTACTAGCGGGGGGGCTGTGGATACGCAGTATTTT
TRBV13,TRBJ1-6,17,NA,NA,CASSLGSLQSIHSPLHF,TGTGCCAGCAGCTTAGGCTCGTTGCAGTCCATTCATTCACCCCTCCACTTT
TRBV11-2,TRBJ1-2,14,NA,few,CASSLEPGGYGYTF,TGTGCCAGCAGCTTAGAACCCGGGGGGTATGGCTACACCTTC
TRBV6-5,TRBJ1-2,13,NA,NA,CASRKQETYGYTF,TGTGCCAGCAGAAAACAGGAGACGTATGGCTACACCTTC
TRBV9,TRBJ1-6,18,NA,NA,CASSPWPGGSSYNSPLHF,TGTGCCAGCAGCCCCTGGCCCGGGGGGAGCTCCTATAATTCACCCCTCCACTTT
TRBV6-1,TRBJ1-3,16,NA,few,CASSETGGNSGNTIYF,TGTGCCAGCAGTGAAACAGGCGGTAACTCTGGAAACACCATATATTTT
TRBV7-9,TRBJ2-2,15,NA,NA,CASSLETVNTGELFF,TGTGCCAGCAGCTTAGAGACTGTAAACACCGGGGAGCTGTTTTTT
TRBV18,TRBJ1-1,14,NA,NA,CASSPAGVNTEAFF,TGTGCCAGCTCACCAGCAGGGGTGAACACTGAAGCTTTCTTT
TRBV10-3,TRBJ1-2,13,TRBD1,few,CALGGQGDYGYTF,TGTGCCCTGGGAGGACAGGGCGACTATGGCTACACCTTC
TRBV10-2,TRBJ1-6,14,NA,few,CASSESQGNSPLHF,TGCGCCAGCAGTGAGTCACAGGGTAATTCACCCCTCCACTTT
TRBV12-3/TRBV12-4,TRBJ1-1,11,NA,NA,CASTMYTEAFF,TGTGCCAGCACAATGTACACTGAAGCTTTCTTT
TRBV10-3,TRBJ1-1,13,TRBD1,NA,CAISPSGGTEAFF,TGTGCCATCAGTCCCTCAGGGGGCACTGAAGCTTTCTTT
TRBV5-4,TRBJ2-5,18,TRBD2,NA,CASSSSGAALLFQETQYF,TGTGCCAGCAGTTCGAGCGGGGCCGCTCTCCTGTTCCAAGAGACCCAGTACTTC
TRBV10-2,TRBJ2-2,17,TRBD2,NA,CASRGLAGASNTGELFF,TGCGCCAGCAGGGGACTAGCGGGGGCCTCGAACACCGGGGAGCTGTTTTTT
TRBV12-3/TRBV12-4,TRBJ1-5,13,NA,NA,CASSRRGNQPQHF,TGTGCCAGCAGTCGAAGGGGAAATCAGCCCCAGCATTTT
TRBV7-2,TRBJ2-3,14,TRBD2,few,CASSPGLARDTQYF,TGTGCCAGCAGCCCGGGACTAGCGAGGGATACGCAGTATTTT
TRBV9,TRBJ2-5,15,TRBD2,NA,CASSPRAGPGETQYF,TGTGCCAGCAGCCCTCGAGCGGGGCCGGGGGAGACCCAGTACTTC
TRBV11-2,TRBJ1-1,14,TRBD1,NA,CASSVGTGNTEAFF,TGTGCCAGCAGCGTAGGGACAGGGAACACTGAAGCTTTCTTT
TRBV3-1/TRBV3-2,TRBJ1-2,12,NA,NA,CASSQERYGYTF,TGTGCCAGCAGCCAAGAGAGGTATGGCTACACCTTC
TRBV10-3,TRBJ2-7,13,NA,NA,CAISESRASEQYF,TGTGCCATCAGTGAGTCGAGGGCGAGCGAGCAGTACTTC
TRBV6-2/TRBV6-3,TRBJ1-2,14,NA,NA,CASSYQRENYGYTF,TGTGCCAGCAGTTACCAGAGGGAAAACTATGGCTACACCTTC
TRBV30,TRBJ1-5,15,NA,NA,CAWSNKGHQVQPQHF,TGTGCCTGGAGTAACAAGGGGCACCAGGTTCAGCCCCAGCATTTT
TRBV7-9,TRBJ2-5,16,NA,NA,CASSQGSMRNEETQYF,TGTGCCAGCAGCCAGGGGTCTATGAGGAACGAAGAGACCCAGTACTTC
TRBV19,TRBJ2-5,15,TRBD1,NA,CASSTRTGLEETQYF,TGTGCCAGTAGTACCCGGACAGGGTTAGAAGAGACCCAGTACTTC
TRBV5-1,TRBJ1-2,15,TRBD1,once,CASSLNGDRDGGYTF,TGCGCCAGCAGCTTGAACGGGGACAGGGATGGCGGCTACACCTTC
TRBV7-9,TRBJ2-5,18,TRBD2,NA,CASSPSGGASFRGETQYF,TGTGCCAGCAGCCCCAGCGGGGGGGCGTCCTTCCGGGGGGAGACCCAGTACTTC
TRBV2,TRBJ2-2,14,NA,NA,CASKATMNTGELFF,TGTGCCAGCAAGGCGACTATGAACACCGGGGAGCTGTTTTTT
TRBV7-2,TRBJ2-2,15,TRBD1,NA,CASSFYDRASGELFF,TGTGCCAGCAGCTTTTATGACAGGGCGTCCGGGGAGCTGTTTTTT
TRBV5-1,TRBJ2-3,19,TRBD2,NA,CASSLEGLAGAGSTDTQYF,TGCGCCAGCAGCTTGGAGGGACTAGCGGGGGCAGGGAGCACAGATACGCAGTATTTT
TRBV7-9,TRBJ2-3,16,TRBD1,NA,CASSFDTGGSADTQYF,TGTGCCAGCAGCTTCGATACAGGGGGCAGCGCAGATACGCAGTATTTT
TRBV30,TRBJ2-1,13,NA,NA,CAWSSLEGNEQFF,TGTGCCTGGAGTTCCCTTGAGGGAAATGAGCAGTTCTTC
TRBV15,TRBJ2-7,14,NA,NA,CATSRSTSSYEQYF,TGTGCCACCAGCAGGTCGACAAGCTCCTACGAGCAGTACTTC
TRBV9,TRBJ2-1,18,TRBD2,NA,CASSVAEGLAGGQNEQFF,TGTGCCAGCAGCGTAGCTGAGGGACTAGCGGGGGGGCAGAATGAGCAGTTCTTC
TRBV11-1,TRBJ1-4,15,NA,NA,CASSLAGRTHEKLFF,TGTGCCAGCAGCTTAGCCGGACGGACACATGAAAAACTGTTTTTT